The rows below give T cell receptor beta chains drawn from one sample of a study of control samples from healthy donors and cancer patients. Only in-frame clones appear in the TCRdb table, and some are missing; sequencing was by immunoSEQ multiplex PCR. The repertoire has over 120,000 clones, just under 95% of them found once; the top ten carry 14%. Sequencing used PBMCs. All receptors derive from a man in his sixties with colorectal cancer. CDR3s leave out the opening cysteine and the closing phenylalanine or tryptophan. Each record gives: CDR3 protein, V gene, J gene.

CDR3aa: ASSLAGLETQY; v_gene: TRBV5-4; j_gene: TRBJ2-5
CDR3aa: ASSLGQANQPQH; v_gene: TRBV7-9; j_gene: TRBJ1-5
CDR3aa: ASSEAPWGRADYGYT; v_gene: TRBV6-1; j_gene: TRBJ1-2
CDR3aa: ASTPSGGTGDIGYT; v_gene: TRBV28; j_gene: TRBJ1-2
CDR3aa: ASSSEAGGRALH; v_gene: TRBV7-2; j_gene: TRBJ1-6
CDR3aa: ACRGYTEAF; v_gene: TRBV19; j_gene: TRBJ1-1
CDR3aa: ASRRQGVSNEKLF; v_gene: TRBV7-6; j_gene: TRBJ1-4
CDR3aa: ASSSPTGGHYEQY; v_gene: TRBV7-6; j_gene: TRBJ2-7
CDR3aa: ASSQAAGVSGANVLT; v_gene: TRBV3-1/TRBV3-2; j_gene: TRBJ2-6
CDR3aa: AWSIPGLAGGPRIGELF; v_gene: TRBV30; j_gene: TRBJ2-2
CDR3aa: ASSPIQGTLGNEQF; v_gene: TRBV18; j_gene: TRBJ2-1
CDR3aa: ASSLRSFEADTQY; v_gene: TRBV4-1; j_gene: TRBJ2-3
CDR3aa: ASSADNGGELF; v_gene: TRBV5-1; j_gene: TRBJ2-2
CDR3aa: ASSFKPGGEQF; v_gene: TRBV27; j_gene: TRBJ2-1
CDR3aa: ASSQRDALVGYT; v_gene: TRBV14; j_gene: TRBJ1-2
CDR3aa: ASSIGRATYEQY; v_gene: TRBV19; j_gene: TRBJ2-7
CDR3aa: ASSQVSLAGGYNEQF; v_gene: TRBV3-1/TRBV3-2; j_gene: TRBJ2-1
CDR3aa: ATSESGTKNTGELF; v_gene: TRBV24-1; j_gene: TRBJ2-2
CDR3aa: ASSLNARGGYT; v_gene: TRBV5-1; j_gene: TRBJ1-2
CDR3aa: ASSQVTTDSYEQY; v_gene: TRBV4-1; j_gene: TRBJ2-7
CDR3aa: ASNEQGANSPLH; v_gene: TRBV7-2; j_gene: TRBJ1-6
CDR3aa: ASSPSGQGAGQPQH; v_gene: TRBV19; j_gene: TRBJ1-5
CDR3aa: ASTSRDSYYGYT; v_gene: TRBV30; j_gene: TRBJ1-2
CDR3aa: ASSLRGETSYNEQF; v_gene: TRBV7-2; j_gene: TRBJ2-1
CDR3aa: ASSQTQETQY; v_gene: TRBV5-1; j_gene: TRBJ2-5
CDR3aa: AWSDGRMPYEQY; v_gene: TRBV30; j_gene: TRBJ2-7
CDR3aa: ASSLASGDHNEQF; v_gene: TRBV7-2; j_gene: TRBJ2-1
CDR3aa: ASRDLGQGNYGYT; v_gene: TRBV6-5; j_gene: TRBJ1-2
CDR3aa: ASSIIFLDSFSSYEQY; v_gene: TRBV19; j_gene: TRBJ2-7
CDR3aa: ASSSTSGNTIY; v_gene: TRBV7-2; j_gene: TRBJ1-3
CDR3aa: AWTIQDNEQF; v_gene: TRBV30; j_gene: TRBJ2-1
CDR3aa: AWSGPGRRETQY; v_gene: TRBV30; j_gene: TRBJ2-5